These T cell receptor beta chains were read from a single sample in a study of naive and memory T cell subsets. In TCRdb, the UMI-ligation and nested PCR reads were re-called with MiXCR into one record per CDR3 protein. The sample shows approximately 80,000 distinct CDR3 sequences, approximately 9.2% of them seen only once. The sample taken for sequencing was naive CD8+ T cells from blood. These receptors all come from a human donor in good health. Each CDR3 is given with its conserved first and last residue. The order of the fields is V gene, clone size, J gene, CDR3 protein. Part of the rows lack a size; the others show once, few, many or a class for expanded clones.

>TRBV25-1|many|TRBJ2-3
CASSEIGGGTDTQYF
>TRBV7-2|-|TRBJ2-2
CASSLALGRGRHTGELFF
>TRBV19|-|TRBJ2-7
CASSTPGQGVSYEQYF
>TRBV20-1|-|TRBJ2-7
CSAWLAGGYEQYF
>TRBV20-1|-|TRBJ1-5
CSARDYEGTTVSNQPQHF
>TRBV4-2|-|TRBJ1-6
CASSPPGTNNSPLHF
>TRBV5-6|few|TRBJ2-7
CASSVGRHTYEQYF
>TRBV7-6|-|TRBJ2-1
CASSLRDREFDEQFF
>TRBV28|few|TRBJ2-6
CASSRGVDSPKTGANVLTF
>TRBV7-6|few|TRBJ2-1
CASSLAGGPREQFF
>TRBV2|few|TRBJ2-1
CASSPDSGNSNEQFF
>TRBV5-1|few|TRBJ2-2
CASSLEASGNTGELFF
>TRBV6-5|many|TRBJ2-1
CASSYSTANEQFF
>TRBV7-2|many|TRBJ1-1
CASSLDPPGSSLNTEAFF
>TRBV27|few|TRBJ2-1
CASSGDMNNEQFF
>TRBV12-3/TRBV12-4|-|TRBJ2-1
CASSSELAGKTYNEQFF
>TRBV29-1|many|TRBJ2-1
CSVPNPEQFF
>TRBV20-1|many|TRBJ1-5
CSARDQGQINQPQHF
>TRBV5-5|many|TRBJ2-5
CASSTYTGGETQYF
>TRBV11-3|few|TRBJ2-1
CASSLVASGSYNEQFF
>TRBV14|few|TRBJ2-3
CASSRRGSLDTQYF
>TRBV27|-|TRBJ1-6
CASSVADRGNSPLHF
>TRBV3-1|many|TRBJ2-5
CASSQERTVQETQYF
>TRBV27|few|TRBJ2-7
CASSPGTGLREQYF
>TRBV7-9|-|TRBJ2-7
CASSFRHKTEIYEQYF
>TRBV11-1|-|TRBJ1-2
CASSLIPGQAGGYTF
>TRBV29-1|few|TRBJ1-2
CSVEGGANYGYTF
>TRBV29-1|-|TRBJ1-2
CSVDSPGNGTGGDGYTF
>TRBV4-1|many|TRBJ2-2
CASSHRQALVTGELFF
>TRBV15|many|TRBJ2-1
CATSHGVGDNEQFF
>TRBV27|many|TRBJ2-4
CASSSQNIQYF
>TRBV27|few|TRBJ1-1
CASSLSADTEAFF
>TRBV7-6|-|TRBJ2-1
CASSLASQGAEQFF
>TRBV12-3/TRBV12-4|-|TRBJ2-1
CASTGTLGTSVYNEQFF
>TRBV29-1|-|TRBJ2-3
CSVDGLAGGTDTQYF
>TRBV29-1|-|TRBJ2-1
CSVLAVAYNEQFF
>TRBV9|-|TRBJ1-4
CASSVERRGEKLFF
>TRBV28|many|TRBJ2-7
CASRPGTARSLYEQYF
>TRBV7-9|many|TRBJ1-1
CASSSPGQGNTEAFF
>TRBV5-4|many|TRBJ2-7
CASSFSGTYEQYF
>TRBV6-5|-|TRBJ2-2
CASSRTANTGELFF